The clone carrying this TCR beta chain was seen a single time. Per the study methods: Amplifying reference gene primers gave estimates of nucleated cell counts. Profiling relied on immunoSEQ multiplex PCR, and the TCRdb table lists in-frame clones only, not all of them. That table supplies the V and J calls and clone size; D and trimming were determined from the DNA. This repertoire shows about 130,000 clones, roughly three quarters found once; its top ten account for 5%. A Seattle source enrolled patients during active infection and followed them longitudinally. This specimen belongs to a study of blood T cell repertoires in COVID-19. As for the study in general: The United States, Italy and Spain were the sources of the acute and convalescent COVID-19 samples.

Germline CDR1 and CDR2: MNHEY and SMNVEV (reference sequence). The CDR3 length is 15 residues. Trimming cost V 8 bases and J 5 bases, with 21 bases left between them. This chain joins TRBV27 and TRBJ1-1, with a possible D match to TRBD1 (5 bases). The source is a woman between 70 and 85 years old with COVID-19, enrolled during active disease. The sample taken for sequencing was peripheral blood. In DNA, the CDR3 is TGTGCCAGCTCGAAGGGGTCCCTTATTCCTACTGAAGCTTTCTTT. Protein: CASSKGSLIPTEAFF.